This paragraph reports one T cell receptor beta chain. This clone is assessed as medium-sized (0.01 to 0.1%). Its target antigen remains unknown. Base quality data are lacking; no much larger clone is found one base away. The germline V gene supplies CDR1 MNHNS and CDR2 SASEGT. From the cysteine through the phenylalanine, the CDR3 covers 15 amino acids. CDR3 DNA only is kept here, 45 bases in frame from base 1. Trimming takes 2 bases from V and 0 bases from J, and the germline ends sit 8 bases apart. The library was built by means of the immunoSEQ multiplex PCR assay. In most patients, genomic DNA was isolated using the Qiagen DNeasy Blood and Tissue Kit and sent frozen to Adaptive Biotechnologies for TCR sequencing. High-throughput TCR-beta CDR3 sequencing of genomic DNA from most patients was performed by Adaptive Biotechnologies. The authors' analysis ran thus. Adaptive's ImmunoSEQ software supplied the TCR sequencing data for around 19 patients, while MiXCR and VDJtools were used to process a few other patients. To correct CD4 versus CD8 sorting errors, any sequence found in both subsets at a frequency ratio below 5:1 was removed. CDR3 nucleotide sequences shared between donor and recipient were removed because the origin of such sequences could not be assigned. At least 2-fold expansion over unstimulated cells and a minimum CFSE-low frequency of 0.002% (template counts) or 0.001% (read counts) were required for clones to be classified as alloreactive. Clones were considered mappable if detected in sequenced pre-transplant spleen, lymph node, or MLR CFSE-low populations of the donor or recipient. The cumulative frequency of alloreactive clones was calculated as a percentage of all sequences, weighted by copy number. The source is immuneACCESS, and TCRdb retained only in-frame sequences with V and J called. Part of the clones is not carried over; for the studies checked, unresolved V genes explain less than half of this, and the remainder is unexplained. V, J and clone size are those of that table, while D and trimming were read from the DNA. For this sample the table gives approximately 70,000 clones, of which more than 80% were detected only once. In total, the top ten clones hold roughly 2.6% of the sample.

The intended sense of this specimen's time point label: cells obtained before transplantation from donor or recipient. CD3+CD4+ and CD3+CD8+ populations were FACS-sorted from unstimulated pre-transplant donor and recipient cells taken from spleen or lymph nodes. These data originate in a study of graft-versus-host responses after intestinal transplantation (dated by TCRdb to the early 2020s). About the full investigation: The transplants that recipients got were multivisceral, liver-intestinal, or isolated intestinal. Donor T cell macrochimerism was defined as a peak of at least 4% donor T cells among recipient peripheral blood mononuclear cells. To identify alloreactive clones, pre-transplant mixed lymphocyte reaction products were sequenced and compared with unstimulated pre-transplant donor and recipient T cells. All recipients received anti-thymocyte globulin induction followed by maintenance tacrolimus and steroids for around 3 years. Samples from a few later patients were sequenced in-house on an Illumina MiSeq with MiXCR processing rather than by the commercial service. After intestinal transplantation, graft-versus-host and host-versus-graft alloreactive T cell clones were followed in the graft, circulation and bone marrow using bulk TCR-beta CDR3 sequencing. The cohort enrolled approximately 24 intestinal transplant recipients including one retransplant, and 3 patients lacking pretransplant specimens were excluded.

Beyond this particular receptor, the publication reports: Early after transplant, peak levels of circulating GvH clones were associated with declines in HvG clones. Conclusions were limited by the relatively low number and heterogeneity of intestinal transplant patients. Patients with donor T cell macrochimerism had high GvH to HvG T cell clonal ratios in their allografts. GvH clones were detected in recipient bone marrow, and some of these GvH clones were observed earlier in ileal mucosa or blood, consistent with an intestinal mucosal origin.

The receptor comes from a human donor who received an intestinal transplant. The chain joins TRBV6-1 to TRBJ1-3; the D gene identity is not certain. The material was unstimulated CD8+ T cells sorted from spleen or lymph node cells, obtained before intestinal transplant. In nucleotides, the sequence is TGTGCCAGCAGTGAATCGCCTAGCTCTGGAAACACCATATATTTT. The translation is CASSESPSSGNTIYF.